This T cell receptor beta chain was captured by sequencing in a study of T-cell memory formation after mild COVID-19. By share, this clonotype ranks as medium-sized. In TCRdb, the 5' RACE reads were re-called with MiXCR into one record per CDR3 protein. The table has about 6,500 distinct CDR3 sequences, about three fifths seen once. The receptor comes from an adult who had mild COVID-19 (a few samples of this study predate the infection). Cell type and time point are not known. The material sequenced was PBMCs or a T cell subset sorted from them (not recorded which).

CDR3 nucleotide sequence: TGTGCCAGTAGTATGGAGCTCCCCGACAATGAGCAGTTCTTC. The encoded protein is CASSMELPDNEQFF. The V and J genes are TRBV19 and TRBJ2-1; D remains unclear. There are 14 residues in the CDR3. V dropped 3 bases and J dropped 5 bases, with 11 bases sitting between them. Germline CDR1 and CDR2: LNHDA and SQIVND (reference sequence).